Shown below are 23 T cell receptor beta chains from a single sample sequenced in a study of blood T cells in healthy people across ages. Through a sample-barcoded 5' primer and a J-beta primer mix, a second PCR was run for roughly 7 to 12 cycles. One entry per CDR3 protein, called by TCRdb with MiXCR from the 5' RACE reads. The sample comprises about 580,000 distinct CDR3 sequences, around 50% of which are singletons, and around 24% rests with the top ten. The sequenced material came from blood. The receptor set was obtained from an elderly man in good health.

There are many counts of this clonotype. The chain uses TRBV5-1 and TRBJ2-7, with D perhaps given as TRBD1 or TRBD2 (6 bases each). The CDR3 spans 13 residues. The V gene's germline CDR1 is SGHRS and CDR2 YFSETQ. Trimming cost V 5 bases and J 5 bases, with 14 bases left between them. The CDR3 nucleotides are TGCGCCAGCAGTCGGGACGGGGGCAACGAGCAGTACTTC. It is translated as CASSRDGGNEQYF.

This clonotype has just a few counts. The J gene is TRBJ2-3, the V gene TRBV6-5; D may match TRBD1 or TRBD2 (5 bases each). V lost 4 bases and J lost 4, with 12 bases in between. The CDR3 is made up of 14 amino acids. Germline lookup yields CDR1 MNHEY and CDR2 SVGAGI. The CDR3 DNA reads TGTGCCAGCAGTTCCACGACAGCGGCAGATACGCAGTATTTT. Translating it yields CASSSTTAADTQYF.

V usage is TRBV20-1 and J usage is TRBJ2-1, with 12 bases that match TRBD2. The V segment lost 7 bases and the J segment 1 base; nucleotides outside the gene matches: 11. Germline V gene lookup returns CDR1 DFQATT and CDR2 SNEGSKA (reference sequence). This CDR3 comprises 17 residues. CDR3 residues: CSVRRTSGISSYNEQFF. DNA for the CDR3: TGCAGTGTCAGGAGGACTAGCGGGATATCGTCCTACAATGAGCAGTTCTTC.

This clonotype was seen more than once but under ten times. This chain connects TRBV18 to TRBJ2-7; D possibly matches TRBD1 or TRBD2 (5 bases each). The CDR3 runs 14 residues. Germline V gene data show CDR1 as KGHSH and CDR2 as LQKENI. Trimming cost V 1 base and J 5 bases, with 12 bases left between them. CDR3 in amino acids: CASSPQSGTHEQYF. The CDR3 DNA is TGTGCCAGCTCACCACAATCGGGGACCCACGAGCAGTACTTC.

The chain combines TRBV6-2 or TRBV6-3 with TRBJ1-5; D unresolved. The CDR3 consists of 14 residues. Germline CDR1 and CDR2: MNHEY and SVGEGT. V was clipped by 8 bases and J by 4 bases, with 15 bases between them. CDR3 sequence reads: CASSPNRLNQPQHF. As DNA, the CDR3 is TGTGCCAGCTCCCCTAACAGATTAAATCAGCCCCAGCATTTT.

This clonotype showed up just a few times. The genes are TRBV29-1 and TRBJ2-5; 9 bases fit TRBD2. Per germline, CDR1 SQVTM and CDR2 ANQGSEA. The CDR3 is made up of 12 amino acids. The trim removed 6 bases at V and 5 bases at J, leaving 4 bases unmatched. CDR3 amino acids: CSVGLAGETQYF. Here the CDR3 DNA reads TGCAGCGTGGGTCTAGCGGGGGAGACCCAGTACTTC.

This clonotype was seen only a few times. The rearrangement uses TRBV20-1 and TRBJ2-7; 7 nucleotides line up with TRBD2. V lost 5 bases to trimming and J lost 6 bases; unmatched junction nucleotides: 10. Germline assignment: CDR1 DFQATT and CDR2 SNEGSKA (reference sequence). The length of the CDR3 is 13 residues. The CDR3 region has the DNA TGCAGTGCTTGGGACTACGGTCCCGGCGAGCAGTACTTC. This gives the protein CSAWDYGPGEQYF.

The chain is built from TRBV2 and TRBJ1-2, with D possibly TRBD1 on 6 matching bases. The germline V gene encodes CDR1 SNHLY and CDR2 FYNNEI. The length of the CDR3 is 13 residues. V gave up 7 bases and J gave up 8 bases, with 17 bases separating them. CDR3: CASITWGGQGYTF. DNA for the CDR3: TGTGCCAGCATTACATGGGGGGGGCAAGGCTACACCTTC.

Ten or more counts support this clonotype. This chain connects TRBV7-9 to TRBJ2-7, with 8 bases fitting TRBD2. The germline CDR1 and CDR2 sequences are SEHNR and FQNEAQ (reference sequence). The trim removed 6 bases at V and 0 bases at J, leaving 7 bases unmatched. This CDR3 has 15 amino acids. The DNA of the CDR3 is TGTGCCAGCAGTTTACTAGCGGCAAGCTCCTACGAGCAGTACTTC. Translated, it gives CASSLLAASSYEQYF.

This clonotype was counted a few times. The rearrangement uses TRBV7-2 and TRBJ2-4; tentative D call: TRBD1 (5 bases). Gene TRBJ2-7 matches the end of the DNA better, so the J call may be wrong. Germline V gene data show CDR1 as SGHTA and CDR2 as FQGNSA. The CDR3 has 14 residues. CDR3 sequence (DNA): TGTGCCAGCAGCTTAGATAACAGGAACTACGAGCAGTACTTC. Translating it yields CASSLDNRNYEQYF.

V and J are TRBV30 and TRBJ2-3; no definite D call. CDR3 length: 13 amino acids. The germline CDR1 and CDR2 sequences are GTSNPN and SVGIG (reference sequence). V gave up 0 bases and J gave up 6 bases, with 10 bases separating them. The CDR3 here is CAWSVLISDTQYF. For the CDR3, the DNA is TGTGCCTGGAGTGTACTAATCTCGGATACGCAGTATTTT.

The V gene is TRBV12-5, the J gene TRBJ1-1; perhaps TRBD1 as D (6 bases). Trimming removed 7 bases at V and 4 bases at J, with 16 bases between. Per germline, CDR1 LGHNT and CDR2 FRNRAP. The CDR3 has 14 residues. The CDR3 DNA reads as TGTGCTAGTGCCTCAGGGGTTGCGAGCACTGAAGCTTTCTTT. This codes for CASASGVASTEAFF.

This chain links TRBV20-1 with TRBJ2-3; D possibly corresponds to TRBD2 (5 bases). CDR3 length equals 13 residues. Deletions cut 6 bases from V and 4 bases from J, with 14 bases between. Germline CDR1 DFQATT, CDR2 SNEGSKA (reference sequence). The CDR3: CSAVEGVADTQYF. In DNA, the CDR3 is TGCAGTGCCGTCGAGGGAGTAGCAGATACGCAGTATTTT.

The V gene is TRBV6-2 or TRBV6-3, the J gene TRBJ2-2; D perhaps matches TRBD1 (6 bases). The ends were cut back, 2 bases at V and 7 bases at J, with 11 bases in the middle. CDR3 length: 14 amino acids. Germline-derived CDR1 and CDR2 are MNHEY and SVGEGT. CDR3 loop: CASSYNRAGGELFF. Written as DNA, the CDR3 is TGTGCCAGCAGTTACAACAGGGCCGGCGGGGAGCTGTTTTTT.

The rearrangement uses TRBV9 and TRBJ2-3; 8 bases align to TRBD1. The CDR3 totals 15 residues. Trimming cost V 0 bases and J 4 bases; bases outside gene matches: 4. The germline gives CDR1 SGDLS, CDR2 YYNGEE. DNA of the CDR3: TGTGCCAGCAGCGTAGGGACAGGGCGTCCAGATACGCAGTATTTT. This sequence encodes CASSVGTGRPDTQYF. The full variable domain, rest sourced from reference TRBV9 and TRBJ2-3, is DSGVTQTPKHLITATGQRVTLRCSPRSGDLSVYWYQQSLDQGLQFLIQYYNGEERAKGNILERFSAQQFPDLHSELNLSSLELGDSALYFCASSVGTGRPDTQYFGPGTRLTVL.

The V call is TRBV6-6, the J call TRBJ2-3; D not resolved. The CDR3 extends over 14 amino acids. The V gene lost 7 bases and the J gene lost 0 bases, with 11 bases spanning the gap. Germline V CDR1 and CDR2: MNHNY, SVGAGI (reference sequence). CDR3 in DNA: TGTGCCAGCACCGAACAGATAAGCACAGATACGCAGTATTTT. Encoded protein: CASTEQISTDTQYF.

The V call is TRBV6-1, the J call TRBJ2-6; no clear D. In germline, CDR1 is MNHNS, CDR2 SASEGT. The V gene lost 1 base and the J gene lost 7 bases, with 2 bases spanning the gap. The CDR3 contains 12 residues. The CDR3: CASSEVANVLTF. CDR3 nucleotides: TGTGCCAGCAGTGAAGTCGCCAACGTCCTGACTTTC.

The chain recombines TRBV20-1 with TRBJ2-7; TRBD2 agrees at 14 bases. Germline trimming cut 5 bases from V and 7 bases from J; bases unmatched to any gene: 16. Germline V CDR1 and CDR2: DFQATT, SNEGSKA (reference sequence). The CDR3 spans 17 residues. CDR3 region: CSAFGGAGTSGSGEQYF. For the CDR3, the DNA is TGCAGTGCTTTCGGGGGGGCCGGGACTAGCGGGAGTGGTGAGCAGTACTTC.

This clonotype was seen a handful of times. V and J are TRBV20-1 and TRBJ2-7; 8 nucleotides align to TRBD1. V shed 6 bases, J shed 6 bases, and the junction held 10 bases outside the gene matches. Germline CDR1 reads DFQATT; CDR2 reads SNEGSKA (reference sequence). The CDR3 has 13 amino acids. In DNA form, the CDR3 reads TGCAGTGCGGAGGACAGGGCCGCTAGCGAGCAGTACTTC. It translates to CSAEDRAASEQYF.

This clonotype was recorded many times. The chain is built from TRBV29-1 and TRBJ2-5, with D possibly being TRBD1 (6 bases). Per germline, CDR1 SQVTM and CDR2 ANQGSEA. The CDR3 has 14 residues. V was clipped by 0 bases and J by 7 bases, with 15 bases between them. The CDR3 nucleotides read TGCAGCGTTGAAGAAAGGCCCAGGGGTTGGACCCAGTACTTC. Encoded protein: CSVEERPRGWTQYF.

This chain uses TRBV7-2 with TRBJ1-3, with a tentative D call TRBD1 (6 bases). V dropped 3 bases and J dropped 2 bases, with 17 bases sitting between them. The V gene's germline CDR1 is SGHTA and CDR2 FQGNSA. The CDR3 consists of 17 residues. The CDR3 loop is CASSLATGPTAGNTIYF. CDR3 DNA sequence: TGTGCCAGCAGCTTGGCGACAGGCCCTACCGCTGGAAACACCATATATTTT.

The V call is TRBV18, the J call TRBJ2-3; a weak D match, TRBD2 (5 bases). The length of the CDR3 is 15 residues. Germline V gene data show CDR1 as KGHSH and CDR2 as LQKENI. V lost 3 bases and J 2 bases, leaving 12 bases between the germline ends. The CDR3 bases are TGTGCCAGCTCACCTCTTTTAGCGAACACAGATACGCAGTATTTT. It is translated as CASSPLLANTDTQYF.

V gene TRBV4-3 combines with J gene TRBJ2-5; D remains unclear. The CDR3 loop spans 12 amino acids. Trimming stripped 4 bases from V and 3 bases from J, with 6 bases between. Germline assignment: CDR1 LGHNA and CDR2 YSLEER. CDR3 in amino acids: CASSPIEETQYF. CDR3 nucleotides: TGCGCCAGCAGCCCCATAGAAGAGACCCAGTACTTC.